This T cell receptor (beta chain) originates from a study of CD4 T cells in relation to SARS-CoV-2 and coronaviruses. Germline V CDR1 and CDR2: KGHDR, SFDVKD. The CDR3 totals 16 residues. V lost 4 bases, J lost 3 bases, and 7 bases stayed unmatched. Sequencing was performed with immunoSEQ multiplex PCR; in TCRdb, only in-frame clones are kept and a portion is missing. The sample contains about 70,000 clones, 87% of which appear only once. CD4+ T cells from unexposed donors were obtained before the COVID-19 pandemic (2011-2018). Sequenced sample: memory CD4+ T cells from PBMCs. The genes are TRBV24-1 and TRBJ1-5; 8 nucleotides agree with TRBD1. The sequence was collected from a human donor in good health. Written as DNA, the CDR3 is TGTGCCACCAGTGACCCTGGACAGGGAGACAATCAGCCCCAGCATTTT. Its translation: CATSDPGQGDNQPQHF.